This TCR beta chain is drawn from a study of T cell changes during pregnancy in multiple sclerosis. From germline, CDR1 is LNHDA and CDR2 SQIVND (reference sequence). V was clipped by 3 bases and J by 3 bases, with 11 bases between them. The CDR3 sequence is 14 residues long. Profiling relied on immunoSEQ multiplex PCR, and the TCRdb table lists in-frame clones only, not all of them. The sample has just over 35,000 clones; roughly nine tenths are singletons. Sequences were derived from CD4+ T cells from peripheral blood mononuclear cells, sampled after pregnancy. The sequence was collected from a female donor in good health, enrolled as a control in a pregnancy study. V usage is TRBV19 and J usage is TRBJ1-1; D is uncertain. CDR3 sequence (DNA): TGTGCCAGTAGTATCCGCGGCCATCACACTGAAGCTTTCTTT. The encoded protein is CASSIRGHHTEAFF.